The entry below describes one T cell receptor (beta chain). The data are from a study of blood T cell repertoires in COVID-19. The wider study: Collection of acute and convalescent COVID-19 samples took place in the United States, Italy and Spain. T cells, B-cell-depleted T cells, or PBMCs provided the cDNA or gDNA that served as material.

Germline CDR1 and CDR2: LGHNA and YNFKEQ. The junction had 5 bases not matched to a gene; V was cut back by 2 bases and J by 3 bases. The CDR3 length is 15 residues. In the authors' workflow: The authors estimated nucleated cell counts from reference gene primer amplification. The data were produced by immunoSEQ multiplex PCR, yet TCRdb's version contains in-frame clones alone and is incomplete. The V and J calls and clone size were taken over from that table, and D and trimming were inferred from the DNA. The sample consists of roughly 300,000 clones, 83% of them appearing once. The chain employs TRBV4-2 and TRBJ2-7; 9 bases are a match to TRBD1. Sequencing was done on a sample of peripheral blood. This receptor was taken from a woman aged 45-60 years with acute or convalescent COVID-19. This chain's CDR3 is CASSQLGQGIYEQYF. The CDR3 DNA sequence: TGTGCCAGCAGCCAACTGGGACAGGGAATCTACGAGCAGTACTTC.